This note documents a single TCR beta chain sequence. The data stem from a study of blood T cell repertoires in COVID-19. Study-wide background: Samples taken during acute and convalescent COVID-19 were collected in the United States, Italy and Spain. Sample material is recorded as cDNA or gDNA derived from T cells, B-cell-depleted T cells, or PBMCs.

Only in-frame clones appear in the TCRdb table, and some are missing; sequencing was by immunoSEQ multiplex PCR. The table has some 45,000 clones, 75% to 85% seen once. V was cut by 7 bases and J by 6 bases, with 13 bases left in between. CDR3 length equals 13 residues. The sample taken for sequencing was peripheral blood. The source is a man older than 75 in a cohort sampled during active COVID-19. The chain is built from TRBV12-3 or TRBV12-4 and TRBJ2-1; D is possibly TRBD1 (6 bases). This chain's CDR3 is CASTGQFSNEQFF. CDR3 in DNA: TGTGCCAGCACCGGACAGTTTTCCAATGAGCAGTTCTTC.